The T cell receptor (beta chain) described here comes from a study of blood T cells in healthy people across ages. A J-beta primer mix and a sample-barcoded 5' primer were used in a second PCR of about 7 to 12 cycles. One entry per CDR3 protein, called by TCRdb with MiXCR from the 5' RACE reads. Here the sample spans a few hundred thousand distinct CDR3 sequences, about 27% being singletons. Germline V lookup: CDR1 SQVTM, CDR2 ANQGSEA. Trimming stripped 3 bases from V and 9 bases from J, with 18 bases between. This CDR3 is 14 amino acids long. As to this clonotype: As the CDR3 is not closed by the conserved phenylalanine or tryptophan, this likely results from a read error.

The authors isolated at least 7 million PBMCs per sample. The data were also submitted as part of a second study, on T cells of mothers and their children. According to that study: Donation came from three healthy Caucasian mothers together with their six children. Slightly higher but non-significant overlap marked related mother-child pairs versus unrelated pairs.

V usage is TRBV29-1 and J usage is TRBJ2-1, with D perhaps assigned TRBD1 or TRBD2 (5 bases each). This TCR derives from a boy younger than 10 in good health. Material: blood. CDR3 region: CSVERQPYGGEQFI. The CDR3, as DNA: TGCAGCGTTGAGAGGCAGCCCTATGGGGGTGAGCAGTTCATC.